This section outlines one T cell receptor (beta chain) sequence together with its context. No antigen is known for it. This sample stems from a study of cytomegalovirus exposure and HLA in healthy donors. Researchers ran the PCR with 60 Vbeta and 13 Jbeta primers. Only in-frame clones appear in the TCRdb table, and some are missing; sequencing was by immunoSEQ multiplex PCR. The sample's table shows 110,000 to 150,000 clones. Study results and caveats: A cluster of highly shared sequence variants was likely a sequencing artifact.

The CDR3 is 15 residues long. With 8 bases clipped from V and 7 bases from J, the junction kept 11 bases outside the gene matches. Germline V lookup: CDR1 LNHDA, CDR2 SQIVND (reference sequence). This chain uses TRBV19 with TRBJ1-6, with 7 bases aligning to TRBD1. This TCR derives from a male donor in good health and CMV-seronegative. The specimen was PBMCs. CDR3 sequence: CASDTPGQPNSPLHF. The CDR3, as DNA: TGTGCCAGTGATACTCCGGGACAGCCCAATTCACCCCTCCACTTT.